The rows below give T cell receptor beta chains drawn from one sample of a study of cytomegalovirus exposure and HLA in healthy donors. Libraries were prepared by immunoSEQ multiplex PCR; TCRdb keeps only in-frame clonotypes and omits some of them. The sample contains roughly 77,000 clones, approximately 61% of which appear only once. Material: PBMCs. These receptors came from a woman in her 50s in good health and CMV-seropositive. Both conserved end residues are part of each CDR3. The D gene is left open where the match is weak. Clone size, where shown, is once, few, many, or a class for clones that have expanded.

j_call | clone_size | d_call | v_call | cdr3_nt | cdr3_aa
TRBJ2-3 | few | TRBD2 | TRBV10-2 | TGCGCCAGCATTCGAAGCGGGGGCGCTAGCACAGATACGCAGTATTTT | CASIRSGGASTDTQYF
TRBJ2-1 | . | . | TRBV18 | TGTGCCAGCTCACCCCCCCTGCGGCAGTCCTACAATGAGCAGTTCTTC | CASSPPLRQSYNEQFF
TRBJ1-3 | . | . | TRBV29-1 | TGCAGCGTTGGTCCTAGCTCTGGAAACACCATATATTTT | CSVGPSSGNTIYF
TRBJ2-3 | few | TRBD2 | TRBV4-1 | TGCGCCAGCAGCCCCTCGGCGAGCGGGGGGGCAGAAGATACGCAGTATTTT | CASSPSASGGAEDTQYF
TRBJ1-6 | . | . | TRBV15 | TGTGCCACCAGCAGGGGGCAGGATAATTCACCCCTCCACTTT | CATSRGQDNSPLHF
TRBJ1-2 | . | . | TRBV27 | TGTGCCAGCGGAAGAGGTTCCGGCTACACCTTC | CASGRGSGYTF
TRBJ2-7 | . | . | TRBV19 | TGTGCCAGTAGCCCAGCAGGGGCAAGCTCCTACGAGCAGTACTTC | CASSPAGASSYEQYF
TRBJ1-6 | . | . | TRBV5-1 | TGCGCCAGCAGACCAGACAGTACAGTTTCACCCCTCCACTTT | CASRPDSTVSPLHF
TRBJ1-6 | . | . | TRBV7-8 | TGTGCCAGCAGCGGACGGGACGGACTAAATTCACCCCTCCACTTT | CASSGRDGLNSPLHF
TRBJ2-3 | . | . | TRBV19 | TGTGCCAGTAGTTATCAAAACGCGGATACGCAGTATTTT | CASSYQNADTQYF
TRBJ2-3 | . | . | TRBV19 | TGTGCCAGTAGTAAAGGGGCGACAGTGGGAGATACGCAGTATTTT | CASSKGATVGDTQYF
TRBJ2-3 | . | TRBD2 | TRBV5-1 | TGCGCCAGCAGCTTGGTGGGCGGGGGGGCGGTCACAGATACGCAGTATTTT | CASSLVGGGAVTDTQYF
TRBJ2-2 | . | TRBD2 | TRBV10-3 | TGTGCCATCAGTGGAGGGTCTAGCGGGGGCCTGGGTACCGGGGAGCTGTTTTTT | CAISGGSSGGLGTGELFF
TRBJ2-7 | few | TRBD2 | TRBV4-1 | TGCGCCAGCAGCCCCCTTCCTACGGGCGGGGGGTACGAGCAGTACTTC | CASSPLPTGGGYEQYF
TRBJ1-6 | . | . | TRBV4-1 | TGCGCCAGCAGCCAAGATACGGGGAATTCACCCCTCCACTTT | CASSQDTGNSPLHF
TRBJ1-6 | . | TRBD1 | TRBV5-8 | TGTGCCAGCAGCCGGGACAGGGGGTCACCCCTCCACTTT | CASSRDRGSPLHF
TRBJ1-4 | . | TRBD1 | TRBV5-1 | TGCGCCAGCAGCTTGGAGGGACAGGGGGCCTCGAATGAAAAACTGTTTTTT | CASSLEGQGASNEKLFF
TRBJ2-1 | . | . | TRBV2 | TGTGCCAGCGGGCGGGACAGTTGGGTTACTGAGCAGTTCTTC | CASGRDSWVTEQFF
TRBJ1-1 | few | . | TRBV5-4 | TGTGCCAGCAGCTTAGGCAGGGGCCTGATGAACACTGAAGCTTTCTTT | CASSLGRGLMNTEAFF
TRBJ2-4 | . | . | TRBV7-9 | TGTGCCAGCAGCTCGCCAGGGAAGGAGACCCTAGCCAAAAACATTCAGTACTTC | CASSSPGKETLAKNIQYF
TRBJ2-1 | few | TRBD1 | TRBV5-1 | TGCGCCAGCAGCTCAGCAGGGCAGGGGGATGGCAATGAGCAGTTCTTC | CASSSAGQGDGNEQFF
TRBJ2-5 | . | TRBD1 | TRBV10-2 | TGCGCCAGCAGTGATCCTAGGGGGCAGGATGGGGAGACCCAGTACTTC | CASSDPRGQDGETQYF
TRBJ2-1 | . | . | TRBV6-1 | TGTGCCAGCAGTTTCGAGGATTCCTCCTACAATGAGCAGTTCTTC | CASSFEDSSYNEQFF
TRBJ2-5 | . | TRBD1 | TRBV10-1 | TGCGCCAGCAGTGACGCCGGGACAGGACAAGAGACCCAGTACTTC | CASSDAGTGQETQYF
TRBJ1-4 | . | . | TRBV9 | TGTGCCAGCAGCGTCAACACAGCAACTAATGAAAAACTGTTTTTT | CASSVNTATNEKLFF
TRBJ2-1 | . | . | TRBV7-9 | TGTTCCAGCAGCCTTGACACCGCAGGGCAGTTCTTC | CSSSLDTAGQFF
TRBJ2-3 | . | . | TRBV4-2 | TGTGCCAGCAGCCAAGAGGTCTTAGTCACAGATACGCAGTATTTT | CASSQEVLVTDTQYF
TRBJ1-5 | . | TRBD1 | TRBV28 | TGTGCCAGCAGTTTACCGGACAGGGGGAATCAGCCCCAGCATTTT | CASSLPDRGNQPQHF
TRBJ1-2 | . | TRBD1 | TRBV29-1 | TGCAGCGTCACAACCCCGGACAGGACCCGGGGTGGCTACACCTTC | CSVTTPDRTRGGYTF
TRBJ1-6 | few | . | TRBV9 | TGTGCCAGCAGCGTAGCCCTAAGCGTAGATTCACCCCTCCACTTT | CASSVALSVDSPLHF
TRBJ1-3 | once | . | TRBV10-3 | TGTGCCATCACTTCTTTCGGGGAAGGAGGAAACACCATATATTTT | CAITSFGEGGNTIYF
TRBJ2-7 | . | . | TRBV9 | TGTGCCAGCAGCCGGGGGAACGAGCAGTACTTC | CASSRGNEQYF
TRBJ1-2 | . | . | TRBV11-2 | TGTGCCAGCAGCTTAGGCCTACGGAGCTATGGCTACACCTTC | CASSLGLRSYGYTF
TRBJ1-1 | few | . | TRBV5-1 | TGCGCCAGCAGCTTGCCGTCACAGGGCGCACCGACAGGTGAAGCTTTCTTT | CASSLPSQGAPTGEAFF
TRBJ1-1 | . | . | TRBV10-3 | TGTGCCATCAGCCCCGAAGAGACTGAAGCTTTCTTT | CAISPEETEAFF
TRBJ2-1 | . | . | TRBV13 | TGTGCCAGCAGAGTAGGGGGTTGGGCCTACAATGAGCAGTTCTTC | CASRVGGWAYNEQFF
TRBJ2-7 | few | . | TRBV5-1 | TGCGCCAGCAGCACTTACTACGAGCAGTACTTC | CASSTYYEQYF
TRBJ2-7 | . | . | TRBV14 | TGTGCCAGCAGAAGCCGAGACAGTTTTACCTACGAGCAGTACTTC | CASRSRDSFTYEQYF
TRBJ1-5 | . | TRBD1 | TRBV2 | TGTGCCAGCAGAGAATTGACAGGGGTACATCATCAGCCCCAGCATTTT | CASRELTGVHHQPQHF
TRBJ1-5 | . | . | TRBV7-9 | TGTGCCAGCAGCTTTAGCAGGGGTAATCAGCCCCAGCATTTT | CASSFSRGNQPQHF
TRBJ1-5 | few | . | TRBV6-5 | TGTGCCAGCTGGGGCCGGACTAGCAATCAGCCCCAGCATTTT | CASWGRTSNQPQHF
TRBJ2-1 | . | . | TRBV4-2 | TGTGCCAGCAGCCAAAAAGGGGCGACACAAGTAAATGAGCAGTTCTTC | CASSQKGATQVNEQFF
TRBJ1-2 | . | . | TRBV6-4 | TGTGCCAGCAACCCGGATGGGGGGGTCTATGGCTACACCTTC | CASNPDGGVYGYTF
TRBJ2-5 | . | . | TRBV9 | TGTGCCAGCAGCTATCACACCGGGGGAGAGACCCAGTACTTC | CASSYHTGGETQYF
TRBJ2-3 | . | . | TRBV5-6 | TGTGCCAGCAGCTTTGGGGGCCAATCCTATTTT | CASSFGGQSYF
TRBJ2-6 | . | . | TRBV21-1 | TGTGCCAGCAGCAAAATTAAGAGGAGGAAAGCTTTTGCAGGGGCCAACGTCCTGACTTTC | CASSKIKRRKAFAGANVLTF